This record looks at one TCR beta chain sequence and its context. This CDR3 is built from 11 residues. Trimming left V 4 bases short and J 5 bases short, with 9 bases between. Looked up from germline, CDR1 is GTSNPN and CDR2 is SVGIG (reference sequence). Produced via immunoSEQ multiplex PCR; TCRdb's table is partial and in-frame only. The repertoire holds more than 2 million clones, roughly 94% seen once, with 0.13% in the top ten. The data were taken from a study of shared clonotypes between healthy human individuals. The source of this sequence is a man aged 18 to 29 in good health. This chain joins TRBV30 and TRBJ2-7; D might be TRBD1 (5 bases). Sequencing was performed on naive CD4+ T cells sorted from blood. Stated subset: CD45RA+ positively selected. The CDR3 is CAWMGRDEQYF. The CDR3 bases are TGTGCCTGGATGGGCAGGGACGAGCAGTACTTC. Looking up the rest from reference TRBV30 and TRBJ2-7 gives the full variable domain: SQTIHQWPATLVQPVGSPLSLECTVEGTSNPNLYWYRQAAGRGLQLLFYSVGIGQISSEVPQNLSASRPQDRQFILSSKKLLLSDSGFYLCAWMGRDEQYFGPGTRLTVT.